Sequencing of this T cell receptor beta chain was carried out in a study of T cells after yellow fever vaccination. Overall study findings and caveats: Some clonotypes were seen in both the CD4 and the CD8 compartments. These made up a small share and likely arose from convergent recombination. Abundant bulk-population clonotypes could contaminate the FACS-sorted repertoires. Booster sampling recovered most clones from primary vaccination (about 97% CD4, just over 85% CD8).

As concerns this clonotype: Its matching antigen is unknown. Since a much larger clone is just one base distant, this may be a read error.

CDR1 is SGHVS and CDR2 is FNYEAQ in the germline V gene. The length of the CDR3 is 15 residues. Production of TCR cDNA was by 5'RACE template switching, which also added a universal primer site and UMIs. MiXCR, applied by TCRdb to the 5' RACE reads, yields one record per CDR3 protein. The table shows tens of thousands of distinct CDR3 sequences, with roughly 6.9% occurring only once. Sequenced material: CD8+ T cells sorted from PBMCs, taken on the day of the first yellow fever vaccination. The sequence was obtained from a man younger than 35 who received the YFV17D yellow fever vaccine. This chain joins TRBV7-6 and TRBJ2-3; TRBD2 matches 7 bases. CDR3 nucleotide sequence: TGTACCAGCAGCCTAGGAGCGGGACTATGGGATACGCAGTATTTT. Its protein is CTSSLGAGLWDTQYF.